This T cell receptor beta chain was identified in a study of T cell changes during pregnancy in multiple sclerosis. Per the germline V gene, CDR1 is SGHRS and CDR2 is YFSETQ. Germline trimming cut 0 bases from V and 2 bases from J; bases unmatched to any gene: 5. This CDR3 spans 15 amino acids. Here immunoSEQ multiplex PCR was the method, and the copy in TCRdb shows in-frame clones only, minus some. The sample has about 50,000 clones; roughly 92% are singletons. The receptor's source is a female donor with multiple sclerosis, enrolled in a pregnancy study. The sample here was CD4+ T cells from peripheral blood mononuclear cells, taken after pregnancy. The rearrangement joins TRBV5-1 to TRBJ2-7; 7 nucleotides match TRBD2. CDR3 sequence: CASSLDSGPTYEQYF. CDR3 DNA: TGCGCCAGCAGCTTGGATAGCGGGCCTACCTACGAGCAGTACTTC.